This T cell receptor (beta chain) emerged from a study of T cell repertoires in cytomegalovirus infection. Study-level information: Public TCR beta signatures were indicative of both CMV infection and a matching HLA type.

Whole-study results and caveats: Carriers of CMV plus the relevant HLA were identified by cumulative public TCR beta family frequency. Ex vivo, HLA-C-restricted CMV-specific TCR beta clonotypes prevailed over the rest of the response.

One entry per CDR3 protein, called by TCRdb with MiXCR from the reads. The sample contains hundreds of thousands of distinct CDR3 sequences, roughly 33% of which appear only once. This CDR3 comprises 15 residues. Trimming stripped 4 bases from V and 0 bases from J, with 11 bases between. Germline V CDR1 and CDR2: SGHNT, YYREEE (reference sequence). This clonotype was seen just once. The antigen is undetermined. This chain uses TRBV5-4 with TRBJ2-1; D unresolved. The receptor was derived from a human donor in good health (CMV status not recorded). Some clones in this sample may be carry-over from other donors' samples. The sequencing here drew on cultured PBMCs, taken from culture after CMV antigen stimulation. The CDR3 DNA sequence: TGTGCCAGCAGCCCAGAGCCCAGCTCCTACAATGAGCAGTTCTTC. It translates to CASSPEPSSYNEQFF.